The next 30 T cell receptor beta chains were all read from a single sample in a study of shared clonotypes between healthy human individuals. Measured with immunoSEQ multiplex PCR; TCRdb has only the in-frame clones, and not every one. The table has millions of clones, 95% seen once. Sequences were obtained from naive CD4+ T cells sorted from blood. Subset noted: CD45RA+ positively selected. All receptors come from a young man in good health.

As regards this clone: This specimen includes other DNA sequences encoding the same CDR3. The CDR3 reads CASSYSGSYGYTF. CDR3 nucleotides: TGTGCCAGCAGTTATTCGGGGTCTTATGGCTACACCTTC. This chain joins TRBV6-5 and TRBJ1-2; D is unclear. The V end was cut by 3 bases, the J end by 5 bases, with 10 bases between. Germline V gives CDR1 MNHEY, CDR2 SVGAGI. The CDR3 consists of 13 residues.

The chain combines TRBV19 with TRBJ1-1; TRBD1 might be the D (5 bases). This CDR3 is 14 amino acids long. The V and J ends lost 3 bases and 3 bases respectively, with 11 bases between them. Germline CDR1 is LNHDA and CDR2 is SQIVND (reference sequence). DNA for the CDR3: TGTGCCAGTAGTATCGAGGGGCTACACACTGAAGCTTTCTTT. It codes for CASSIEGLHTEAFF.

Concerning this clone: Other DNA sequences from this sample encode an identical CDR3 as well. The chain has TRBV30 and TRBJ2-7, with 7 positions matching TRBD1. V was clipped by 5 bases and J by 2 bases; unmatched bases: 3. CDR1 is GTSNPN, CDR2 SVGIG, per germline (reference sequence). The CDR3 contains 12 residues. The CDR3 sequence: CAWSGTAYEQYF. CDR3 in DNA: TGTGCCTGGTCGGGGACAGCCTACGAGCAGTACTTC. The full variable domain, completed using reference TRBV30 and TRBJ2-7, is SQTIHQWPATLVQPVGSPLSLECTVEGTSNPNLYWYRQAAGRGLQLLFYSVGIGQISSEVPQNLSASRPQDRQFILSSKKLLLSDSGFYLCAWSGTAYEQYFGPGTRLTVT.

Here the CDR3 reads CASSTGTGGDYGYTF. CDR3 DNA: TGTGCCAGTAGCACGGGGACAGGGGGCGACTATGGCTACACCTTC. This rearrangement joins TRBV19 to TRBJ1-2; TRBD1 matches at 12 bases. The CDR3 spans 15 residues. The V gene's germline CDR1 is LNHDA and CDR2 SQIVND (reference sequence). Unmatched junction bases numbered 5, after V lost 6 bases and J lost 3 bases.

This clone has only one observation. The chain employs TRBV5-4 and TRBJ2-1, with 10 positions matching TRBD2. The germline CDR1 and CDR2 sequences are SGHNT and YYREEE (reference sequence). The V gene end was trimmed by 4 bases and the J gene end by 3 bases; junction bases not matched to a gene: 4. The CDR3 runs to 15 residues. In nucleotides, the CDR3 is TGTGCCAGCAGCCGGACTAGCGGACACTACAATGAGCAGTTCTTC. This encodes CASSRTSGHYNEQFF. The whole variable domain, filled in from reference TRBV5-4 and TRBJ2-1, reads ETGVTQSPTHLIKTRGQQVTLRCSSQSGHNTVSWYQQALGQGPQFIFQYYREEENGRGNFPPRFSGLQFPNYSSELNVNALELDDSALYLCASSRTSGHYNEQFFGPGTRLTVL.

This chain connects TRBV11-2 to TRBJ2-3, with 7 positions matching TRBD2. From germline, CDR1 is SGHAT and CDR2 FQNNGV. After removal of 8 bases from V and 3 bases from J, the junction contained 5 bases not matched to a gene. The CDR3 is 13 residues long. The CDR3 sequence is CASRTGGTDTQYF. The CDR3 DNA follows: TGTGCCAGCCGCACCGGGGGGACAGATACGCAGTATTTT. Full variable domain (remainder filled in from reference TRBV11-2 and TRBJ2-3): EAGVAQSPRYKIIEKRQSVAFWCNPISGHATLYWYQQILGQGPKLLIQFQNNGVVDDSQLPKDRFSAERLKGVDSTLKIQPAKLEDSAVYLCASRTGGTDTQYFGPGTRLTVL.

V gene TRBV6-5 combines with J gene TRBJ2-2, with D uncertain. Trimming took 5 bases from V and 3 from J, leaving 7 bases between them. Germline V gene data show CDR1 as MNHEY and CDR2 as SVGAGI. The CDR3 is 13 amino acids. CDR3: CASSKEYTGELFF. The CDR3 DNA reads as TGTGCCAGCAGTAAAGAGTACACCGGGGAGCTGTTTTTT.

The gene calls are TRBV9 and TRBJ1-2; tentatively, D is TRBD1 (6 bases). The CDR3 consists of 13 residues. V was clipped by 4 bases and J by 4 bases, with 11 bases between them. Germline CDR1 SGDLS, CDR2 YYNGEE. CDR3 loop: CASSLGGTYGYTF. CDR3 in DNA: TGTGCCAGCAGCCTAGGGGGGACCTATGGCTACACCTTC. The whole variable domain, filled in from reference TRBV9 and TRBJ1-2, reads DSGVTQTPKHLITATGQRVTLRCSPRSGDLSVYWYQQSLDQGLQFLIQYYNGEERAKGNILERFSAQQFPDLHSELNLSSLELGDSALYFCASSLGGTYGYTFGSGTRLTVV.

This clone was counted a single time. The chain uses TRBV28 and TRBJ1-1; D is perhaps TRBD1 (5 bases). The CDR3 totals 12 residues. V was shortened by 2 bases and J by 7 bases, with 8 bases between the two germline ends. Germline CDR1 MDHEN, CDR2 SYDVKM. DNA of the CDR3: TGTGCCAGCAGTTTACAGGGTATTGAAGCTTTCTTT. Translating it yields CASSLQGIEAFF.

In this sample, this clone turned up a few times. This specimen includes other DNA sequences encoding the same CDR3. For the CDR3, the DNA is TGCGCCAGCAGTGAGTTGGAGACCCAGTACTTC. Translation: CASSELETQYF. The rearrangement links TRBV10-2 to TRBJ2-5; unclear D gene. In germline, CDR1 is WSHSY, CDR2 SAAADI. Trimming left V 1 base short and J 5 bases short, with 2 bases between. The CDR3 sequence is 11 residues long.

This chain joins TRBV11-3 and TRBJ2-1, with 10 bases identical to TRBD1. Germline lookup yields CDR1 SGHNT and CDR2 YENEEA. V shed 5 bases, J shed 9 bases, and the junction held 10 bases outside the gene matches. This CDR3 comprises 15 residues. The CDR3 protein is CASSPGQGTPGEQFF. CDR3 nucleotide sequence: TGTGCCAGCAGCCCGGGACAGGGGACCCCAGGTGAGCAGTTCTTC. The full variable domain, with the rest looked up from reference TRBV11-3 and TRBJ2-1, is EAGVVQSPRYKIIEKKQPVAFWCNPISGHNTLYWYLQNLGQGPELLIRYENEEAVDDSQLPKDRFSAERLKGVDSTLKIQPAELGDSAVYLCASSPGQGTPGEQFFGPGTRLTVL.

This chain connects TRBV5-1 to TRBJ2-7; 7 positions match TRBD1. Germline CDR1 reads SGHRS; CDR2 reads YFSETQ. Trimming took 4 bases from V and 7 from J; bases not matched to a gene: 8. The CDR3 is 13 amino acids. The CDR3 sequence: CASSNPTGDEQYF. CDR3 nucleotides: TGCGCCAGCAGCAATCCAACAGGGGATGAGCAGTACTTC.

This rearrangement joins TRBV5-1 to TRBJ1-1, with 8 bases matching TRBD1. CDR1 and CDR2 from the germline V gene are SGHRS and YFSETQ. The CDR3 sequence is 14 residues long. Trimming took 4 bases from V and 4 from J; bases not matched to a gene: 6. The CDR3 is CASSVTGAATEAFF. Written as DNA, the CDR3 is TGCGCCAGCAGCGTGACAGGGGCGGCCACTGAAGCTTTCTTT. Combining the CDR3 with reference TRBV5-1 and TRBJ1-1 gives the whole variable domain KAGVTQTPRYLIKTRGQQVTLSCSPISGHRSVSWYQQTPGQGLQFLFEYFSETQRNKGNFPGRFSGRQFSNSRSEMNVSTLELGDSALYLCASSVTGAATEAFFGQGTRLTVV.

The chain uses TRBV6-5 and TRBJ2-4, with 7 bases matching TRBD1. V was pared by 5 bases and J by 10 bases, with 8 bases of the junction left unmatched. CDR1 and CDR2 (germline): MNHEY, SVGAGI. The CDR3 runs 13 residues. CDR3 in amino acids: CASSPRDRGIQYF. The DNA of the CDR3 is TGTGCCAGCAGTCCCCGGGACAGAGGTATTCAGTACTTC.

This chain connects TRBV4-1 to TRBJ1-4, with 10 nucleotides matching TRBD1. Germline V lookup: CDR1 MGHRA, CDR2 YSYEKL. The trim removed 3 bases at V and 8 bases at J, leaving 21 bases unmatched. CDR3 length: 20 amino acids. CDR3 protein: CASSHTEPGTGAFKTEKLFF. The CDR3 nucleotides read TGCGCCAGCAGCCATACAGAGCCCGGGACAGGGGCTTTCAAAACGGAAAAACTGTTTTTT.

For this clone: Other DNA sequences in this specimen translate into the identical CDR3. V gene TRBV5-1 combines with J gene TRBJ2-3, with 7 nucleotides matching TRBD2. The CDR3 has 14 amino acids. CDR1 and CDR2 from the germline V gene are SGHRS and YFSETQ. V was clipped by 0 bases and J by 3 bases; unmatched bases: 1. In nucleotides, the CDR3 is TGCGCCAGCAGCTTGGGGGGACTAACAGATACGCAGTATTTT. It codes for CASSLGGLTDTQYF.

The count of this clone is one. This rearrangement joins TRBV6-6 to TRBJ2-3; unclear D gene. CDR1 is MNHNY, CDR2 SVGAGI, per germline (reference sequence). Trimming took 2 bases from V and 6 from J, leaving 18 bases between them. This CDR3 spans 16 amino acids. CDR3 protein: CASSYIGFSTADTQYF. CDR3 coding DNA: TGTGCCAGCAGTTACATCGGGTTTTCGACCGCGGATACGCAGTATTTT.

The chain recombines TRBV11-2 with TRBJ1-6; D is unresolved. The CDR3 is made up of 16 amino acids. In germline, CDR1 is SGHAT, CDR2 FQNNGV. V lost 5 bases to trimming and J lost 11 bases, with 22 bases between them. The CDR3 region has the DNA TGTGCCAGCAGCCCGACCCGGGCAGGTCAGTCAGCACCCCTCCACTTT. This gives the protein CASSPTRAGQSAPLHF.

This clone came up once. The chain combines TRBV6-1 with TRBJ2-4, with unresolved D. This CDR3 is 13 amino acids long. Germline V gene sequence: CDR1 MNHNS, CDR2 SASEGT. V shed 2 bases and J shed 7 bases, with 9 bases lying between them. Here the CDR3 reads CASSELVLNIQYF. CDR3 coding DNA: TGTGCCAGCAGTGAATTAGTTTTGAACATTCAGTACTTC.

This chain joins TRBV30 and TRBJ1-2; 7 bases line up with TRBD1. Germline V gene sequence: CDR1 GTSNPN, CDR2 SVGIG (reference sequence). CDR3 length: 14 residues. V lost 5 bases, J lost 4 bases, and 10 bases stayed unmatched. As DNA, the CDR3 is TGTGCCTGGTACCGGGACAGTCTTTTCTATGGCTACACCTTC. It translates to CAWYRDSLFYGYTF.

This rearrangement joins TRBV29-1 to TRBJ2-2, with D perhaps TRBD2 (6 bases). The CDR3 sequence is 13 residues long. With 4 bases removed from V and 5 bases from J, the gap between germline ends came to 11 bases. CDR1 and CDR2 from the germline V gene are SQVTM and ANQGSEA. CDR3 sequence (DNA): TGCAGCGTTGCGGGGGTTGGTACCGGGGAGCTGTTTTTT. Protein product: CSVAGVGTGELFF.

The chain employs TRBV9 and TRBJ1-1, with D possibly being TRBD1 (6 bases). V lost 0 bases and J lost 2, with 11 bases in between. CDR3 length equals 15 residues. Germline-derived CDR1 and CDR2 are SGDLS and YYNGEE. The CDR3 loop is CASSVGKQGNTEAFF. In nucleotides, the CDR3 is TGTGCCAGCAGCGTAGGAAAACAGGGCAACACTGAAGCTTTCTTT. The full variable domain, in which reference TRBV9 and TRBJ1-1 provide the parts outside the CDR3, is DSGVTQTPKHLITATGQRVTLRCSPRSGDLSVYWYQQSLDQGLQFLIQYYNGEERAKGNILERFSAQQFPDLHSELNLSSLELGDSALYFCASSVGKQGNTEAFFGQGTRLTVV.

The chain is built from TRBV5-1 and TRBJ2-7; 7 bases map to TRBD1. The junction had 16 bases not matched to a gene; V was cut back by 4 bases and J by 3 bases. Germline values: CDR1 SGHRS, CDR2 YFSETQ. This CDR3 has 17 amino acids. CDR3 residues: CASSRDRSSNFNYEQYF. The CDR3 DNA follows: TGCGCCAGCAGCCGGGACAGAAGCTCAAACTTTAACTACGAGCAGTACTTC.

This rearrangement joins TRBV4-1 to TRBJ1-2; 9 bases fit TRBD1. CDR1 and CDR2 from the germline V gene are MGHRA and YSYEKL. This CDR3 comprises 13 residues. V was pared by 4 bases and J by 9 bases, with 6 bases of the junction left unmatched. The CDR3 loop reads CASSPRDRESYTF. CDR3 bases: TGCGCCAGCAGCCCTCGGGACAGGGAGAGCTACACCTTC.

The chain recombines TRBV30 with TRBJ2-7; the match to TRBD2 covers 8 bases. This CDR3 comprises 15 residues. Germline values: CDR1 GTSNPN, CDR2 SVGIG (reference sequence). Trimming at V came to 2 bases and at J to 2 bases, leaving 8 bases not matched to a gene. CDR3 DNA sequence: TGTGCCTGGAGTCCTCTAGCGGGTTGGGCCTACGAGCAGTACTTC. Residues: CAWSPLAGWAYEQYF.

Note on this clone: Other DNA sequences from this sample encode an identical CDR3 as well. CDR3: CASSRLAGGAYEQYF. The DNA for the CDR3 is TGTGCCAGCAGCCGCTTGGCGGGAGGAGCCTACGAGCAGTACTTC. The chain recombines TRBV9 with TRBJ2-7; TRBD2 agrees at 8 bases. Germline-derived CDR1 and CDR2 are SGDLS and YYNGEE. The length of the CDR3 is 15 residues. The V gene end was trimmed by 4 bases and the J gene end by 2 bases; junction bases not matched to a gene: 8.

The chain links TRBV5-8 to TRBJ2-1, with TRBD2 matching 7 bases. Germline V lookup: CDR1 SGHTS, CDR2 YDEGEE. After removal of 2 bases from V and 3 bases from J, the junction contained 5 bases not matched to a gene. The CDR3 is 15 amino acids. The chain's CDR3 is CASSFGRGIYNEQFF. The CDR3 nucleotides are TGTGCCAGCAGCTTCGGGCGGGGGATCTACAATGAGCAGTTCTTC. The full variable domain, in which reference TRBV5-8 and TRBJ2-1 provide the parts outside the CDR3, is EAGVTQSPTHLIKTRGQQATLRCSPISGHTSVYWYQQALGLGLQFLLWYDEGEERNRGNFPPRFSGRQFPNYSSELNVNALELEDSALYLCASSFGRGIYNEQFFGPGTRLTVL.

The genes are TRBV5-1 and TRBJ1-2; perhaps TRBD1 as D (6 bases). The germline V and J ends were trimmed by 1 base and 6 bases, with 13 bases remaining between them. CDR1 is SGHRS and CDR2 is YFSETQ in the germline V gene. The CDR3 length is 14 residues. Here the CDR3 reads CASSLSQGRDGYTF. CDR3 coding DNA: TGCGCCAGCAGCTTGAGCCAGGGGAGAGATGGCTACACCTTC.

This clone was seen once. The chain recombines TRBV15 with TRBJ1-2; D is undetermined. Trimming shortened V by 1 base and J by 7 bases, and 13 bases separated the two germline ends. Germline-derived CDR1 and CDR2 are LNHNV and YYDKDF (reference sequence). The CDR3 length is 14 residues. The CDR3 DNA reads TGTGCCACCAGCAGAGGCTTTGACTTAGCTGGCTACACCTTC. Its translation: CATSRGFDLAGYTF.

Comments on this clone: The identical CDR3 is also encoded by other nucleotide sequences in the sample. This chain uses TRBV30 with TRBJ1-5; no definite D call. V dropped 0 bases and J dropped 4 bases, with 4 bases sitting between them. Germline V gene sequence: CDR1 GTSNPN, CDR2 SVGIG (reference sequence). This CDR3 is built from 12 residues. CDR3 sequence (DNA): TGTGCCTGGAGTGTACCGAATCAGCCCCAGCATTTT. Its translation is CAWSVPNQPQHF.